What follows describes a single TCR beta chain. The PCR employed 60 Vbeta primers together with 13 Jbeta primers. Repertoires were generated with immunoSEQ multiplex PCR, while TCRdb's copy carries only in-frame clones and drops some. This sample has approximately 130,000 clones, with more than 70% found just once. Trimming left V 8 bases short and J 6 bases short, with 16 bases between. The CDR3 totals 14 residues. Germline assignment: CDR1 MNHNY and CDR2 SVGAGI (reference sequence). The data were taken from a study of cytomegalovirus exposure and HLA in healthy donors. Each of the donors was a healthy bone marrow donor. Donors sampled were nominally healthy, though unrecorded immune exposures were likely.

This chain joins TRBV6-6 and TRBJ2-2; a weak D match, TRBD1 (6 bases). Sequenced sample: PBMCs. The sequence was collected from a woman aged 30 to 39 in good health and CMV-seropositive. The CDR3 region is CASREGVGSGELFF. CDR3 coding DNA: TGTGCCAGCCGCGAGGGGGTCGGATCCGGGGAGCTGTTTTTT.